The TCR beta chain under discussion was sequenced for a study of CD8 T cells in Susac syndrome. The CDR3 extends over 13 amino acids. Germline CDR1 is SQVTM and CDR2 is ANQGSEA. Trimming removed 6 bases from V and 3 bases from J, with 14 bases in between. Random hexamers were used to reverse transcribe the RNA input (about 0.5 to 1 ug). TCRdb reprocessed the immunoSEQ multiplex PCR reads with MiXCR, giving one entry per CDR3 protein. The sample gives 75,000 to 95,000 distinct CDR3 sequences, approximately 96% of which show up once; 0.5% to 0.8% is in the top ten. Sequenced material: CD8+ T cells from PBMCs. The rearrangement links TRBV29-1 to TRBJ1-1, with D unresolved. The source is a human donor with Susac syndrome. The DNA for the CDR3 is TGCAGCGTCGAGGGTCCGTCGGACACTGAAGCTTTCTTT. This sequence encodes CSVEGPSDTEAFF.